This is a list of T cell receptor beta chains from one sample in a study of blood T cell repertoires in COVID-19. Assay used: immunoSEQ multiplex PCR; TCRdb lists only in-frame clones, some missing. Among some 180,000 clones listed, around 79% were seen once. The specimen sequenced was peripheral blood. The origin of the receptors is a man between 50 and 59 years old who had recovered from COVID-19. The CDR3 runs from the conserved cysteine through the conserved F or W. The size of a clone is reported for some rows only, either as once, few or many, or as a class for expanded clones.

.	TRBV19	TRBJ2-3	CASYPGSGLRGYTQYF
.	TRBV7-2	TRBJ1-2	CASSTTGTGTTNYGYTF
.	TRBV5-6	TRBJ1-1	CASTSGTLNTEAFF
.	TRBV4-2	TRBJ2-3	CASSQDTQYFTDTQYF
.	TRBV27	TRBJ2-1	CASMRQGVSSYNEQFF
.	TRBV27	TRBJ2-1	CATSLLAGDYNEQFF
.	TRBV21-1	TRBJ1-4	CASIYRHRTNEKLFF
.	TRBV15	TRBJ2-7	CATSREASGLGYEQYF
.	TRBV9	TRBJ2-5	CASSVGPGEEGETQYF
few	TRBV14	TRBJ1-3	CVVRQDAGNTIYF
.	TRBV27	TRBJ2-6	CASSITPGQGQSGANVLTF
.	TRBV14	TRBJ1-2	CASSREPGQGLLVGTKTGGYTF
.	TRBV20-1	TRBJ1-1	CSAAGGQEAFF
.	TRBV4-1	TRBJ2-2	CASSRLAGVLAGELFF
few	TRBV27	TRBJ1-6	CASSLWTGGSPLHF
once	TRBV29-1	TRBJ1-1	CSADPDGGRKAFF
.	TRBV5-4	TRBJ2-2	CASSLGGGSGELFF
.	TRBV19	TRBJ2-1	CASSIWGDAQNEQFF
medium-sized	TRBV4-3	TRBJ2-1	CASSQDRVNEQFF
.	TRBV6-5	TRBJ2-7	CASSYSTSGSYEQYF
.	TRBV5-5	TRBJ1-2	CASSPSQTGLYGYTF
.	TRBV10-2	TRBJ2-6	CASRLGSGVASGANVLTF
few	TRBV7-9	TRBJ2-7	CASSLQAGPEQYF
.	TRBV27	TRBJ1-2	CASRGRYGWYGYTF
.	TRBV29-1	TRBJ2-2	CSYREDSLTGELFF
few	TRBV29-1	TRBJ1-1	CSVSTGGQTEAFF
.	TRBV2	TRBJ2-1	CASSLLLGNYNEQFF
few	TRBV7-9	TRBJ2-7	CASRAGEFYEQYF
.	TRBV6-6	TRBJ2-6	CASSLLQGASGANVLTF
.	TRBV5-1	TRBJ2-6	CASGRSGANVLTF
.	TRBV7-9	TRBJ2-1	CAMVVAGVRRNEQFF
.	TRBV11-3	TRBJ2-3	CASSLGSGKDTDTQYF
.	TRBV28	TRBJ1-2	CASSLGGADYGYTF
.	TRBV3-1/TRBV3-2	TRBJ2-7	CASSQGLAGVSYEQYF
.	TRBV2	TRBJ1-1	CASSRGPGGYTEAFF
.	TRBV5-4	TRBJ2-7	CASSFNSYEQYF
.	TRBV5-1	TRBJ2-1	CASSLQGAGGPQEQFF
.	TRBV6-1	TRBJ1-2	CASSDTEKWGYTF
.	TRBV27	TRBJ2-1	CASSLGSRAGTRDEQFF
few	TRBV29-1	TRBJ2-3	CSAGLGLRGTDTQYF
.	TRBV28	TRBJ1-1	CASKAGRQNTEAFF
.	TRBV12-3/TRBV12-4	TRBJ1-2	CASRSTVTGGYTF
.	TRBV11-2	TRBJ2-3	CASSLNSGSSTDTQYF
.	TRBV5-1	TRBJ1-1	CASSRSGTGGAEAFF
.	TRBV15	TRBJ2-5	CATSRDRAGQETQYF
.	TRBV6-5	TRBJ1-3	CASMTAGNTIYF
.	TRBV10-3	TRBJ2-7	CAISDGTSGGYEQYF